The sequence of this T cell receptor beta chain was determined in a study of regulatory T cells in long-lasting Graves disease. The CDR3 totals 12 residues. Germline V gene sequence: CDR1 MNHNS, CDR2 SASEGT. V lost 1 base to trimming and J lost 4 bases, with 5 bases between them. Time point described: persistent/refractory GD, antithyroid drugs over 5 years with positive TRAb. There was RNA extracted from PBMCs, and the TCR library was made from it. Building of the TCR beta libraries involved iRepertoire HTBI primers and Arm-PCR of CDR3 regions. TCRdb reprocessed the multiplex PCR reads via MiXCR and lists one record per CDR3 protein. Of around 500,000 distinct CDR3 sequences in the sample, around 21% were seen once.

This TCR came from a female donor with Graves disease. The V gene is TRBV6-1, the J gene TRBJ2-7; D uncertain. This sample comprised peripheral blood mononuclear cells (PBMCs), obtained when the disease was refractory, from a patient treated with antithyroid drugs. CDR3 in DNA: TGTGCCAGCAGTGAAGGCCGATACGAGCAGTACTTC. This encodes CASSEGRYEQYF.